One and the same sample provided the 21 T cell receptor beta chains below, sequenced in a study of vaccination effects on CD4 cells after COVID-19 (dated by TCRdb to between 2020 and 2023). In the ViraFEST assay, PBMC were stimulated with viral peptide pools, and antigen-specific CD4+ T cell clonotypes were then identified by expansion using TCR sequencing. After less than eleven days of culture, CD4+ T cells were isolated with the EasySep CD4+ T cell isolation kit. Each participant got two doses of an mRNA SARS-CoV-2 vaccine, either BNT162b2 or mRNA-1273. The protocol used for the library was the immunoSEQ multiplex PCR assay. This immuneACCESS table, as held by TCRdb, lists in-frame sequences with V and J called but not all clones. Of the missing ones, under half trace to an unresolved V gene in checked studies; the others have no known cause. The sample table shows 25,000 to 30,000 clones, and 55% to 75% are seen once. The ten biggest clones cover around 9% of the sample.

No antigens are known for them. This specimen consisted of CD4+ T cells from PBMCs cultured with HCoV-NL63 spike peptides, obtained after COVID-19 vaccination. The cell subset or site label, as the study defines it: HCoV-NL63 spike overlapping peptide pool stimulation. All receptors come from a human donor who received a COVID-19 vaccine.

V and J are TRBV2 and TRBJ2-2, with D unresolved. Germline loops: CDR1 SNHLY, CDR2 FYNNEI. Trimming took 2 bases from V and 0 from J, leaving 10 bases between them. The CDR3 loop spans 16 amino acids. In DNA form, the CDR3 reads TGTGCCAGCAGTGAAATTGAGGTGGCGAACACCGGGGAGCTGTTTTTT. Translating it yields CASSEIEVANTGELFF.

This sequence joins TRBV6-5 and TRBJ2-3, with 8 bases identical to TRBD1. V lost 4 bases to trimming and J lost 5 bases; unmatched junction nucleotides: 5. CDR3 length equals 14 residues. Germline V gene sequence: CDR1 MNHEY, CDR2 SVGAGI. The CDR3 sequence: CASSLQGGGDTQYF. CDR3 nucleotide sequence: TGTGCCAGCAGTTTACAGGGGGGTGGAGATACGCAGTATTTT.

The rearrangement links TRBV19 to TRBJ1-3, with no clear D. Germline-derived CDR1 and CDR2 are LNHDA and SQIVND (reference sequence). V was shortened by 1 base and J by 2 bases, with 9 bases between the two germline ends. The CDR3 sequence is 15 residues long. CDR3 DNA sequence: TGTGCCAGTAGTATAGCTCTGGGAGCTGGAAACACCATATATTTT. This codes for CASSIALGAGNTIYF.

This clone appeared a few times. The chain carries TRBV5-1 and TRBJ1-5, with D possibly being TRBD1 (5 bases). This CDR3 has 15 amino acids. CDR1 is SGHRS, CDR2 YFSETQ, per germline. Trimming stripped 4 bases from V and 3 bases from J, with 14 bases between. CDR3 DNA sequence: TGCGCCAGCAGCCCCGGACAACTACCCAATCAGCCCCAGCATTTT. It translates to CASSPGQLPNQPQHF.

The rearrangement links TRBV6-2 or TRBV6-3 to TRBJ2-7; D gene ambiguous. Trimming stripped 5 bases from V and 4 bases from J, with 15 bases between. CDR3 length: 14 amino acids. CDR1 MNHEY and CDR2 SVGEGT come from the germline V gene. The CDR3 sequence: CASSLLGNTYEQYF. In nucleotides, the CDR3 is TGTGCCAGCAGTCTCCTGGGGAATACTTACGAGCAGTACTTC.

V gene TRBV5-1 combines with J gene TRBJ2-7; D is perhaps TRBD1 or TRBD2 (5 bases each). The CDR3 extends over 19 amino acids. Trimming stripped 4 bases from V and 4 bases from J, with 30 bases between. Germline V CDR1 and CDR2: SGHRS, YFSETQ. CDR3 amino acids: CASSGPGPRARLTTYEQYF. In DNA, the CDR3 is TGCGCCAGCAGCGGACCGGGACCGAGAGCCAGGTTAACCACTTACGAGCAGTACTTC.

This clone was observed once. The chain couples TRBV6-1 to TRBJ2-6, with 7 bases that match TRBD1. The CDR3 consists of 17 residues. V dropped 4 bases and J dropped 4; count of bases not matched to a gene: 10. Germline CDR1 and CDR2: MNHNS and SASEGT. The CDR3 coding sequence is TGTGCCAGCAGTGGCCTGACAGGGCGGTCCGGGGCCAACGTCCTGACTTTC. This codes for CASSGLTGRSGANVLTF.

V usage is TRBV7-9 and J usage is TRBJ2-3; D is perhaps TRBD1 or TRBD2 (6 bases each). V was shortened by 4 bases and J by 6 bases, with 11 bases between the two germline ends. Germline-derived CDR1 and CDR2 are SEHNR and FQNEAQ (reference sequence). The CDR3 spans 13 residues. CDR3 amino acids: CASSYWGADTQYF. The DNA for the CDR3 is TGTGCCAGCAGCTACTGGGGGGCGGATACGCAGTATTTT.

Only a few counts were recorded for this clone. CDR3 sequence: CASSLQGAGETQYF. CDR3 DNA sequence: TGTGCCAGCAGCCTACAGGGGGCTGGGGAGACCCAGTACTTC. The V and J genes are TRBV5-4 and TRBJ2-5; the match to TRBD1 covers 9 bases. In germline, CDR1 is SGHNT, CDR2 YYREEE (reference sequence). J lost 5 bases, V lost 4 bases, and 6 bases had no gene match. The CDR3 contains 14 residues.

This chain links TRBV5-1 with TRBJ2-1, with TRBD2 matching over 11 bases. From germline, CDR1 is SGHRS and CDR2 YFSETQ. Trimming at V came to 0 bases and at J to 12 bases, leaving 8 bases not matched to a gene. This CDR3 contains 15 residues. DNA of the CDR3: TGCGCCAGCAGCTTGGGACTAGCGGGACAGAGTAGGCAGTTCTTC. Amino acid sequence: CASSLGLAGQSRQFF.

The chain is built from TRBV5-1 and TRBJ2-2; TRBD2 matches 15 bases. V gave up 4 bases and J gave up 5 bases; unmatched junction bases: 9. The CDR3 has 18 residues. Looked up from germline, CDR1 is SGHRS and CDR2 is YFSETQ. The CDR3 loop reads CASSPGTSGGPRTGELFF. The CDR3, as DNA: TGCGCCAGCAGCCCCGGGACTAGCGGGGGGCCACGGACCGGGGAGCTGTTTTTT.

The chain carries TRBV9 and TRBJ1-1, with D uncertain. Deletions cut 1 base from V and 0 bases from J, with 7 bases between. Germline V gives CDR1 SGDLS, CDR2 YYNGEE. This CDR3 is 14 amino acids long. CDR3 sequence reads: CASSVRSLNTEAFF. CDR3 sequence (DNA): TGTGCCAGCAGCGTAAGGAGTTTGAACACTGAAGCTTTCTTT.

This clone came up once. The same CDR3 also results from other DNA sequences found in this sample. The V and J genes are TRBV6-1 and TRBJ1-2, with a possible D match to TRBD1 (5 bases). This CDR3 comprises 13 residues. V was clipped by 3 bases and J by 6 bases, with 11 bases between them. Germline V gives CDR1 MNHNS, CDR2 SASEGT. The CDR3 protein is CASSEGGSHGYTF. The CDR3 bases are TGTGCCAGCAGTGAGGGGGGAAGCCATGGCTACACCTTC.

This clone was detected a few times. This sequence joins TRBV11-1 and TRBJ1-1; D is undetermined. The V end lost 3 bases, the J end lost 3 bases, and 8 bases lay between the germline ends. This CDR3 has 13 amino acids. Germline values: CDR1 SGHAT, CDR2 FQDESV (reference sequence). The CDR3 region has the DNA TGTGCCAGCAGCTTCAAGGGCGACACTGAAGCTTTCTTT. Amino acid sequence: CASSFKGDTEAFF.

In the case of this clone: The junction departs from the called germline gene at one end, perhaps through a read error. The chain combines TRBV10-3 with TRBJ2-1; D gene unclear. Germline V gene data show CDR1 as ENHRY and CDR2 as SYGVKD. CDR3 length: 13 amino acids. CDR3 sequence reads: CAISPDTTLTHIF. DNA of the CDR3: TGTGCCATCAGTCCTGACACGACCCTCACTCACATCTTC.

This clone has just a few counts. V gene TRBV4-1 combines with J gene TRBJ2-7, with D perhaps matching TRBD2 (6 bases). Germline V CDR1 and CDR2: MGHRA, YSYEKL. V dropped 1 base and J dropped 2 bases, with 21 bases sitting between them. There are 18 residues in the CDR3. The CDR3: CASSQGLNGGTQTYEQYF. The CDR3 DNA follows: TGCGCCAGCAGCCAAGGTCTAAATGGGGGGACGCAGACCTACGAGCAGTACTTC.

The gene calls are TRBV6-1 and TRBJ1-5; D is uncertain. The CDR3 has 13 amino acids. V was clipped by 3 bases and J by 4 bases, with 7 bases between them. CDR1 is MNHNS and CDR2 is SASEGT in the germline V gene. The CDR3 coding sequence is TGTGCCAGCAGTGAGGACCGGAATCAGCCCCAGCATTTT. It codes for CASSEDRNQPQHF.

The V and J genes are TRBV15 and TRBJ1-5; D uncertain. V lost 2 bases to trimming and J lost 2 bases, with 4 bases between them. The CDR3 contains 13 residues. Germline values: CDR1 LNHNV, CDR2 YYDKDF (reference sequence). Written as DNA, the CDR3 is TGTGCCACCAGCAGACAGGGCAATCAGCCCCAGCATTTT. Translating gives CATSRQGNQPQHF.

The table lists this clone with a few counts. The chain is built from TRBV9 and TRBJ2-1; 13 bases are a match to TRBD2. CDR3 length: 15 residues. Germline V gene data show CDR1 as SGDLS and CDR2 as YYNGEE. After removal of 4 bases from V and 11 bases from J, the junction contained 9 bases not matched to a gene. The CDR3 nucleotides are TGTGCCAGCAGCCTGACTAGCGGGGGGCTACCGAAGCAGTTCTTC. It is translated as CASSLTSGGLPKQFF.

The chain carries TRBV12-3 or TRBV12-4 and TRBJ1-3; no definite D call. CDR3 length: 13 amino acids. The germline V and J ends were trimmed by 4 bases and 4 bases, with 8 bases remaining between them. The CDR3 reads CASSYQIGNTIYF. The CDR3 bases are TGTGCCAGCAGTTACCAAATAGGAAACACCATATATTTT.

The table lists this clone with a few counts. The chain employs TRBV7-9 and TRBJ2-2; 9 bases are a match to TRBD1. The V and J ends lost 6 bases and 7 bases, in that order; junction bases with no gene match: 12. The V gene's germline CDR1 is SEHNR and CDR2 FQNEAQ (reference sequence). This CDR3 has 16 amino acids. In DNA form, the CDR3 reads TGTGCCAGCAGTTCAAGACGGACAGGGGACAGCGGGGAGCTGTTTTTT. Protein sequence: CASSSRRTGDSGELFF.